This TCR beta chain was captured in a study of T cell repertoires in cytomegalovirus infection. One entry per CDR3 protein results from TCRdb running MiXCR on the reads. The sample holds nearly 550,000 distinct CDR3 sequences, about 15% seen once. The sample holds one count of this clonotype. The sequence was collected from a human donor in good health (CMV status not recorded). Some clones in this sample may be carry-over from other donors' samples. Sequenced: CD8+ T cells from PBMCs.

In DNA form, the CDR3 reads TGCGCCAGCAGCCATAGCGGCCCTTACAATGAGCAGTTCTTC. This gives the protein CASSHSGPYNEQFF. This chain uses TRBV4-1 with TRBJ2-1; a weak D match, TRBD2 (6 bases). The germline gives CDR1 MGHRA, CDR2 YSYEKL. CDR3 length: 14 residues. With 3 bases removed from V and 4 bases from J, the gap between germline ends came to 10 bases.